The 14 T cell receptor beta chains given below trace back to one sample, sequenced in a study of identical twins. TCRdb re-called the 5' RACE reads through MiXCR, storing one row per CDR3 protein. The data show approximately 500,000 distinct CDR3 sequences, with 24% seen just once and 2.5% to 3.5% held by the top ten. The same sample was also studied in work on T cells expressing NK-cell markers.

Sequences were obtained from CD4+ T cells sorted from blood. These receptors were taken from a woman in her late teens or twenties in good health.

The gene calls are TRBV29-1 and TRBJ1-2; TRBD1 matches at 7 bases. The CDR3 is 12 residues long. After removal of 2 bases from V and 7 bases from J, the junction contained 4 bases not matched to a gene. In germline, CDR1 is SQVTM, CDR2 ANQGSEA. In DNA, the CDR3 is TGCAGCGTTGAAACAGGGGAGGGTGGCTACACCTTC. This gives the protein CSVETGEGGYTF.

The V and J genes are TRBV6-2 or TRBV6-3 and TRBJ2-3; TRBD1 agrees at 8 bases. Germline V gives CDR1 MNHEY, CDR2 SVGEGT. The CDR3 contains 14 residues. Trimming at V came to 8 bases and at J to 5 bases, leaving 9 bases not matched to a gene. This chain's CDR3 is CASSRTGSQDTQYF. The CDR3 region has the DNA TGTGCCAGCTCGAGGACAGGGTCTCAAGATACGCAGTATTTT.

A few counts support this clonotype. V gene TRBV4-3 combines with J gene TRBJ2-6; the match to TRBD1 covers 8 bases. Per the germline V gene, CDR1 is LGHNA and CDR2 is YSLEER. CDR3 length: 17 amino acids. Trimming cost V 3 bases and J 1 base; bases outside gene matches: 5. CDR3 loop: CASSHGQGGSGANVLTF. The CDR3 nucleotides are TGCGCCAGCAGCCACGGACAGGGAGGATCTGGGGCCAACGTCCTGACTTTC.

The chain carries TRBV3-1 and TRBJ2-4, with D unresolved. V was shortened by 2 bases and J by 12 bases, with 11 bases between the two germline ends. The CDR3 totals 12 residues. Germline V lookup: CDR1 LGHDT, CDR2 YNNKEL (reference sequence). Here the CDR3 reads CASSQWASRQYF. CDR3 in DNA: TGTGCCAGCAGCCAATGGGCATCACGTCAGTACTTC.

This clonotype occurred a few times. This chain links TRBV20-1 with TRBJ1-1; the match to TRBD1 covers 9 bases. The germline CDR1 and CDR2 sequences are DFQATT and SNEGSKA (reference sequence). This CDR3 comprises 12 residues. V was pared by 5 bases and J by 4 bases, with 2 bases of the junction left unmatched. The CDR3 region has the DNA TGCAGTGCTCGGACAGGGGCCACTGAAGCTTTCTTT. Translation: CSARTGATEAFF.

This clonotype was counted between two and nine times. The genes are TRBV20-1 and TRBJ2-7; 9 nucleotides line up with TRBD1. V trimming: 4 bases; J trimming: 0 bases; junction bases outside the gene matches: 1. This CDR3 has 13 amino acids. Germline V gene sequence: CDR1 DFQATT, CDR2 SNEGSKA (reference sequence). The CDR3 DNA reads TGCAGTGCTATGACAGGGGGCTCCTACGAGCAGTACTTC. This codes for CSAMTGGSYEQYF.

This clonotype has a count of ten or more. CDR3 amino acids: CASSYSRTSGNTIYF. In DNA, the CDR3 is TGTGCCAGCAGTTACAGCAGAACATCTGGAAACACCATATATTTT. The rearrangement uses TRBV6-5 and TRBJ1-3; D uncertain. The V gene lost 2 bases and the J gene lost 1 base, with 9 bases spanning the gap. The germline V gene encodes CDR1 MNHEY and CDR2 SVGAGI. The CDR3 length is 15 residues.

The CDR3 DNA reads TGTGCCAGCCCCTGGAGGGACAGGGCGCTCTACGAGCAGTACTTC. Translated: CASPWRDRALYEQYF. The chain has TRBV27 and TRBJ2-7; 9 nucleotides line up with TRBD1. Germline V gene sequence: CDR1 MNHEY, CDR2 SMNVEV (reference sequence). The CDR3 is 15 residues long. With V trimmed by 8 bases and J by 3 bases, 11 bases remained unmatched.

In its sample, this clonotype was seen a few times. The gene calls are TRBV12-3 or TRBV12-4 and TRBJ2-3; 11 positions agree with TRBD1. Trimming removed 4 bases from V and 3 bases from J; junction bases left unmatched: 12. CDR3 length: 18 residues. Written as DNA, the CDR3 is TGTGCCAGCAGTTCAGTAGTTCCGGGACAGGGGGTAACAGATACGCAGTATTTT. It codes for CASSSVVPGQGVTDTQYF.

The genes are TRBV11-2 and TRBJ2-1, with 9 bases matching TRBD2. With V trimmed by 2 bases and J by 5 bases, 13 bases remained unmatched. The CDR3 covers 18 residues. Looked up from germline, CDR1 is SGHAT and CDR2 is FQNNGV. CDR3 sequence reads: CASSLSYSSGRSHNEQFF. As DNA, the CDR3 is TGTGCCAGCAGCTTAAGTTATAGTAGCGGGAGAAGCCACAATGAGCAGTTCTTC.

This clonotype was detected only a few times. V usage is TRBV7-9 and J usage is TRBJ2-3, with TRBD2 as a possible D gene (5 bases). This CDR3 contains 16 residues. CDR1 is SEHNR, CDR2 FQNEAQ, per germline (reference sequence). V lost 4 bases and J lost 3, with 17 bases in between. The CDR3 DNA reads TGTGCCAGCAGCTCGACTACACCGGGCATAACAGATACGCAGTATTTT. Protein sequence: CASSSTTPGITDTQYF.

The chain combines TRBV29-1 with TRBJ1-2; 11 bases map to TRBD1. Germline V gene data show CDR1 as SQVTM and CDR2 as ANQGSEA. V lost 3 bases, J lost 5 bases, and 8 bases stayed unmatched. The CDR3 loop spans 15 amino acids. The CDR3 coding sequence is TGCAGCGTTGAGGAAAGAGGGGACAGGGGGTATGGCTACACCTTC. It encodes CSVEERGDRGYGYTF.

This clonotype was found a few times. This chain joins TRBV20-1 and TRBJ2-3; 7 bases fit TRBD2. Germline lookup yields CDR1 DFQATT and CDR2 SNEGSKA (reference sequence). The CDR3 covers 17 residues. V lost 2 bases, J lost 0 bases, and 11 bases stayed unmatched. CDR3 DNA: TGCAGTGCTAGAAAGGATCGCGGGAGTCCAAGCACAGATACGCAGTATTTT. The encoded protein is CSARKDRGSPSTDTQYF.

Concerning this clonotype itself: A junction end diverges from the germline sequence, so it may reflect a read error. The chain is built from TRBV7-9 and TRBJ2-3; D not resolved. The CDR3 contains 12 residues. The germline V gene encodes CDR1 SEHNR and CDR2 FQNEAQ (reference sequence). CDR3 DNA: TGTGACAGCAGCCCGGGCTCCGATACGCAGTATTTT. Translated: CDSSPGSDTQYF.